The 27 T cell receptor beta chains below all came from one sample that was sequenced in a study of post-analysis software for immune sequencing data. Whole-study results and caveats: Higher frequency in patients than in controls was seen for roughly five TRBV segments, with TRBV5-6, TRBV5-1 and TRBV20-1 among them.

Their specific antigens are unknown. Each TCR beta cDNA library carried unique molecular identifiers. TCRdb ran MiXCR on the PCR reads and lists one entry per CDR3 protein. The sample includes some 690,000 distinct CDR3 sequences, 55% to 60% seen only once; the top ten take 10% to 12%. The sequenced sample consisted of blood. The receptors derive from a girl aged 2 to 10 with multiple sclerosis.

This sequence joins TRBV7-2 and TRBJ1-1; D possibly corresponds to TRBD1 (5 bases). The CDR3 sequence is 15 residues long. The V and J ends lost 5 bases and 3 bases respectively, with 16 bases between them. From germline, CDR1 is SGHTA and CDR2 FQGNSA. CDR3 region: CASSQGRLGDTEAFF. The CDR3 DNA reads TGTGCCAGCAGCCAGGGACGGCTGGGAGACACTGAAGCTTTCTTT.

This sequence joins TRBV7-9 and TRBJ2-3, with D tentatively TRBD1 or TRBD2 (6 bases each). Per the germline V gene, CDR1 is SEHNR and CDR2 is FQNEAQ (reference sequence). V was pared by 7 bases and J by 2 bases, with 16 bases between. CDR3 length: 15 amino acids. DNA for the CDR3: TGTGCCAGCACCCTCCGGGGGCTTTTCACAGATACGCAGTATTTT. Residues: CASTLRGLFTDTQYF.

The CDR3 here is CASSQVGLAGRTDTQYF. In DNA form, the CDR3 reads TGCGCCAGCAGCCAAGTGGGACTAGCGGGGCGTACAGATACGCAGTATTTT. This sequence joins TRBV4-1 and TRBJ2-3; 13 bases map to TRBD2. The length of the CDR3 is 17 residues. CDR1 and CDR2 from the germline V gene are MGHRA and YSYEKL. J gave up 3 bases and V 1 base, and 4 bases lay outside the gene matches.

The chain employs TRBV5-1 and TRBJ2-1; 9 bases agree with TRBD2. Germline V gene lookup returns CDR1 SGHRS and CDR2 YFSETQ. Germline trimming cut 3 bases from V and 8 bases from J; bases unmatched to any gene: 9. CDR3 length: 15 amino acids. The CDR3 here is CASSSLAGVYDEQFF. CDR3 coding DNA: TGCGCCAGCAGCTCTTTAGCGGGAGTGTACGATGAGCAGTTCTTC.

The chain has TRBV4-2 and TRBJ1-2; a possible D gene is TRBD1 (6 bases). The V and J ends lost 0 bases and 8 bases respectively, with 10 bases between them. Germline loops: CDR1 LGHNA, CDR2 YNFKEQ. The CDR3 is 13 amino acids. The CDR3 nucleotides are TGTGCCAGCAGCCAAGAAAGGGGGATGGGCTACACCTTC. Amino acids: CASSQERGMGYTF.

Only one count was recorded for this clonotype. J is TRBJ2-2 and V is TRBV7-6; 12 bases are a match to TRBD1. The CDR3 is 15 residues long. Germline V gene data show CDR1 as SGHVS and CDR2 as FNYEAQ. V gave up 7 bases and J gave up 4 bases; unmatched junction bases: 4. The chain's CDR3 is CASTGTGGITGELFF. CDR3 nucleotide sequence: TGTGCCAGCACTGGGACAGGGGGCATCACCGGGGAGCTGTTTTTT.

This sequence joins TRBV5-1 and TRBJ2-1; 12 positions agree with TRBD2. The ends lost 5 bases at V and 4 bases at J; junction bases unmatched: 4. The CDR3 loop spans 15 amino acids. CDR1 is SGHRS and CDR2 is YFSETQ in the germline V gene. The CDR3 region has the DNA TGCGCCAGCAGAAGGACTAGCGGGGCGTACAATGAGCAGTTCTTC. Protein product: CASRRTSGAYNEQFF.

This chain uses TRBV10-3 with TRBJ2-3; 8 positions agree with TRBD2. The junction had 7 bases not matched to a gene; V was cut back by 8 bases and J by 3 bases. This CDR3 is 14 amino acids long. From germline, CDR1 is ENHRY and CDR2 SYGVKD. The CDR3: CAIGGRSQTDTQYF. The CDR3 coding sequence is TGTGCCATCGGCGGGAGGTCGCAAACAGATACGCAGTATTTT.

As DNA, the CDR3 is TGTGCCAGCAGTTATCAGGGAGCCGGGGAGCAGTTCTTC. It encodes CASSYQGAGEQFF. The gene calls are TRBV6-2 or TRBV6-3 and TRBJ2-1; D may correspond to TRBD1 or TRBD2 (5 bases each). CDR1 and CDR2 from the germline V gene are MNHEY and SVGEGT. V was clipped by 3 bases and J by 10 bases, with 13 bases between them. The CDR3 is 13 amino acids.

The genes are TRBV29-1 and TRBJ2-1, with 8 positions matching TRBD2. Germline CDR1 is SQVTM and CDR2 is ANQGSEA. The CDR3 has 13 amino acids. Trimming at V came to 7 bases and at J to 9 bases, leaving 11 bases not matched to a gene. The chain's CDR3 is CSADRGGRGEQFF. DNA for the CDR3: TGCAGCGCCGATCGGGGGGGCCGAGGTGAGCAGTTCTTC.

This clonotype was found a few times. The V gene is TRBV3-1, the J gene TRBJ2-3; 10 bases are shared with TRBD1. V shed 5 bases, J shed 0 bases, and the junction held 14 bases outside the gene matches. Germline-derived CDR1 and CDR2 are LGHDT and YNNKEL (reference sequence). There are 19 residues in the CDR3. CDR3 nucleotides: TGTGCCAGCAGCTCCCAACTGGGACAGGGGACTCCTAGCACAGATACGCAGTATTTT. Translating it yields CASSSQLGQGTPSTDTQYF.

This sequence joins TRBV7-2 and TRBJ2-1, with D perhaps TRBD2 (5 bases). Trimming pared 3 bases from V and 10 bases from J, leaving 16 bases between. Germline loops: CDR1 SGHTA, CDR2 FQGNSA. CDR3 length: 14 amino acids. CDR3 coding DNA: TGTGCCAGCAGCTTGATCGGGCTAGCTCACGAGCAGTTCTTC. It is translated as CASSLIGLAHEQFF.

The chain employs TRBV5-6 and TRBJ1-5; D is unresolved. The germline gives CDR1 SGHDT, CDR2 YYEEEE. V lost 0 bases and J 7 bases, leaving 8 bases between the germline ends. This CDR3 comprises 13 residues. The CDR3 reads CASSLGPGQPQHF. In DNA form, the CDR3 reads TGTGCCAGCAGCTTGGGACCGGGACAGCCCCAGCATTTT.

The V gene is TRBV6-5, the J gene TRBJ2-6; D unclear. V shed 6 bases and J shed 4 bases, with 16 bases lying between them. The CDR3 totals 16 residues. Germline CDR1 reads MNHEY; CDR2 reads SVGAGI. The CDR3 sequence: CASSPDGVAGANVLTF. CDR3 in DNA: TGTGCCAGCAGCCCCGATGGGGTGGCAGGGGCCAACGTCCTGACTTTC.

V is TRBV7-2 and J is TRBJ2-1; TRBD2 matches 7 bases. CDR3 length: 13 amino acids. In germline, CDR1 is SGHTA, CDR2 FQGNSA. With 4 bases clipped from V and 7 bases from J, the junction kept 4 bases outside the gene matches. The CDR3 DNA follows: TGTGCCAGCAGCTCTACGCGGGGGAATGAGCAGTTCTTC. Encoded protein: CASSSTRGNEQFF.

The chain uses TRBV29-1 and TRBJ2-3; 9 bases map to TRBD2. Germline trimming cut 5 bases from V and 3 bases from J; bases unmatched to any gene: 18. CDR3 length: 18 amino acids. Germline CDR1 and CDR2: SQVTM and ANQGSEA. In DNA, the CDR3 is TGCAGCGTTAGGGGACTAGCTAATAAAACTTATTCGACAGATACGCAGTATTTT. It encodes CSVRGLANKTYSTDTQYF.

This chain joins TRBV27 and TRBJ2-5; 7 bases are a match to TRBD1. Germline V lookup: CDR1 MNHEY, CDR2 SMNVEV (reference sequence). V was clipped by 5 bases and J by 5 bases; unmatched bases: 14. CDR3 size: 16 residues. In DNA form, the CDR3 reads TGTGCCAGCAGTCCGAACCGGGGACAGTTTGGTGAGACCCAGTACTTC. Translating it yields CASSPNRGQFGETQYF.

This chain joins TRBV11-2 and TRBJ2-5; 7 nucleotides align to TRBD1. The J call may be wrong; the DNA end is better matched by TRBJ2-7. The germline V gene encodes CDR1 SGHAT and CDR2 FQNNGV. The CDR3 loop spans 14 amino acids. The CDR3 here is CASSFSQGQYEQYF. Written as DNA, the CDR3 is TGTGCCAGCAGCTTCTCACAGGGGCAATACGAGCAGTACTTC.

The chain employs TRBV6-6 and TRBJ1-2; D may be TRBD1 (5 bases). Germline-derived CDR1 and CDR2 are MNHNY and SVGAGI (reference sequence). This CDR3 is built from 13 residues. V was cut by 6 bases and J by 4 bases, with 12 bases left in between. Here the CDR3 DNA reads TGTGCCAGCAGCCAGGGCATTCTCTATGGCTACACCTTC. The encoded protein is CASSQGILYGYTF.

This chain joins TRBV7-9 and TRBJ2-1; 10 bases agree with TRBD2. The J segment lost 8 bases and the V segment lost 7 bases, leaving 17 bases of the junction unmatched. The CDR3 consists of 17 residues. Germline loops: CDR1 SEHNR, CDR2 FQNEAQ (reference sequence). CDR3 bases: TGTGCCAGCACCTCAAGTCTAGCGGGGGCTTGGGGGGATGAGCAGTTCTTC. Its protein product is CASTSSLAGAWGDEQFF.

CDR3 nucleotide sequence: TGTGCCAGCAGCTGGGATTTCTACTACGAGCAGTACTTC. It translates to CASSWDFYYEQYF. The chain has TRBV5-6 and TRBJ2-7; D is undetermined. V was trimmed by 3 bases and J by 3 bases, leaving 10 bases between them. The CDR3 runs 13 residues. The V gene's germline CDR1 is SGHDT and CDR2 YYEEEE.

In its sample, this clonotype was seen a few times. V is TRBV3-1 and J is TRBJ2-1, with 10 nucleotides matching TRBD2. V lost 11 bases to trimming and J lost 5 bases; unmatched junction nucleotides: 6. This CDR3 has 13 residues. CDR1 LGHDT and CDR2 YNNKEL come from the germline V gene (reference sequence). DNA for the CDR3: TGTGCCTCCAGCGGGGGGGGGCACAATGAGCAGTTCTTC. Amino acids: CASSGGGHNEQFF.

This clonotype was seen more than once but under ten times. The chain recombines TRBV10-3 with TRBJ2-5, with TRBD1 as a possible D gene (5 bases). The J call is in doubt because the DNA end fits TRBJ2-7 better. The germline V gene encodes CDR1 ENHRY and CDR2 SYGVKD. The length of the CDR3 is 14 residues. This chain's CDR3 is CAISRSTDSYEQYF. CDR3 bases: TGTGCCATCAGCCGAAGTACCGACAGCTACGAGCAGTACTTC.

The CDR3 is CATSRAATDTQYF. Here the CDR3 DNA reads TGTGCCACCAGCAGAGCCGCCACAGATACGCAGTATTTT. The V call is TRBV15, the J call TRBJ2-3, with D unresolved. Germline V lookup: CDR1 LNHNV, CDR2 YYDKDF (reference sequence). The V end was cut by 1 base, the J end by 2 bases, with 4 bases between. This CDR3 comprises 13 residues.

V and J are TRBV10-3 and TRBJ2-6, with D perhaps matching TRBD2 (5 bases). CDR1 and CDR2 from the germline V gene are ENHRY and SYGVKD. CDR3 size: 16 residues. V was clipped by 7 bases and J by 4 bases, with 17 bases between them. In nucleotides, the CDR3 is TGTGCCATCATGGGTAACGCGGGCGCCGGGGCCAACGTCCTGACTTTC. Its translation is CAIMGNAGAGANVLTF.

The rearrangement uses TRBV9 and TRBJ2-3; the D gene is possibly TRBD2 (6 bases). V lost 0 bases, J lost 0 bases, and 11 bases lay in between. The CDR3 spans 16 residues. Germline CDR1 reads SGDLS; CDR2 reads YYNGEE. The CDR3 DNA reads TGTGCCAGCAGCGTAGGAGTAGCGGAGAGCACAGATACGCAGTATTTT. Translated: CASSVGVAESTDTQYF. The full variable domain, in which reference TRBV9 and TRBJ2-3 provide the parts outside the CDR3, is DSGVTQTPKHLITATGQRVTLRCSPRSGDLSVYWYQQSLDQGLQFLIQYYNGEERAKGNILERFSAQQFPDLHSELNLSSLELGDSALYFCASSVGVAESTDTQYFGPGTRLTVL.

The chain carries TRBV14 and TRBJ1-2; D is unclear. The germline V and J ends were trimmed by 0 bases and 6 bases, with 14 bases remaining between them. The CDR3 spans 15 residues. CDR1 SGHDN and CDR2 FVKESK come from the germline V gene. Written as DNA, the CDR3 is TGTGCCAGCAGCCAAGAGAGCCTACGGGGAAATGGCTACACCTTC. Translating it yields CASSQESLRGNGYTF.